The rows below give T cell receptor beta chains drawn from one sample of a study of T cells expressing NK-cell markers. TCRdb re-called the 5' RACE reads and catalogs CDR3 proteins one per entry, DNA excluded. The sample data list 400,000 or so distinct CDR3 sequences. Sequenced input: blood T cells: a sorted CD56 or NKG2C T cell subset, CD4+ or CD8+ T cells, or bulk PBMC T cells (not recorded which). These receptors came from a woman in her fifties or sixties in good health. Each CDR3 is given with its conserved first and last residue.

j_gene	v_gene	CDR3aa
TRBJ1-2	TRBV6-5	CASTPGGADGYTF
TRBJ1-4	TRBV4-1	CASSQVLRDKLFF
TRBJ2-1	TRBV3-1	CASSRLDLLQNEQFF
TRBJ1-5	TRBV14	CASSQFGEPQHF
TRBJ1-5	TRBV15	CATSHWGQEQPQHF
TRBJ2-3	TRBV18	CASSPQTDTQYF
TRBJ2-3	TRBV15	CATSSRSGSLRLDTQYF
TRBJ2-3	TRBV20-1	CSARVIAGGRTDTQYF
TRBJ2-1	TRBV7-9	CASSLALAGAYNEQFF
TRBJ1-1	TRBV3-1	CASSLLAGDTEAFF
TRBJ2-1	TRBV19	CASSIPPGEQFF
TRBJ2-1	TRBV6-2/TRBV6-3	CASSYGAGGRDEQFF
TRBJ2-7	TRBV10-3	CAISDTGLDPYEQYF
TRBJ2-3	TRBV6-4	CASGPDRGTDTQYF
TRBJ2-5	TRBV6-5	CASSYSGQQETQYF
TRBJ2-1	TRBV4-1	CASSQGGSGGGYNEQFF
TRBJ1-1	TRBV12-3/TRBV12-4	CASSWLWDPGSEAFF
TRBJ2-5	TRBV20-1	CSAHQLAGDGETQYF
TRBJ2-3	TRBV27	CASSLTSGNTDTQYF
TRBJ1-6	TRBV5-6	CASESGGPSSYNSPLHF
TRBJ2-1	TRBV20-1	CSASGLAGGHEQFF
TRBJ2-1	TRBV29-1	CSVASGSWQFF
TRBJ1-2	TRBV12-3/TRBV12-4	CASSLTTQGGYTF
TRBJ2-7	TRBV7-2	CASSASWGYEQYF
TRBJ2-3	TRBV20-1	CSAPGAGGRGVGDTQYF
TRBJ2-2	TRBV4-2	CASSQEGSAGDSGELFF
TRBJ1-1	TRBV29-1	CSVRQGATEAFF
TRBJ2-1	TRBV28	CASTTSGEHNEQFF
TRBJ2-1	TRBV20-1	CSARDLLASYNEQFF